Following are 11 T cell receptor beta chains from one sample sequenced in a study of shared clonotypes between healthy human individuals. The naive CD8 population came from CD45RO-negative cells selected for CCR7, without terminally differentiated effector memory CD45RA+ cells. This table comes from immunoSEQ multiplex PCR, and its TCRdb copy is limited to in-frame clones, with some not included. This repertoire shows roughly 1,800,000 clones, about 95% found once; its top ten account for 1% to 1.5%. Sequencing input: naive CD8+ T cells sorted from blood. The receptors were gathered from a man aged 18-30 years in good health.

V and J are TRBV4-1 and TRBJ2-5; TRBD2 matches at 14 bases. J was trimmed by 4 bases and V by 4 bases; bases with no gene match: 8. The CDR3 runs to 17 residues. Germline CDR1 is MGHRA and CDR2 is YSYEKL. CDR3 sequence (DNA): TGCGCCAGCAGCCCATTTCCGGGACTAGCGGGAGTAGAGACCCAGTACTTC. It is translated as CASSPFPGLAGVETQYF.

About this clone: Distinct nucleotide sequences in the sample also encode this CDR3. The rearrangement links TRBV4-3 to TRBJ2-2; a possible D gene is TRBD1 (6 bases). The CDR3 length is 15 residues. The germline gives CDR1 LGHNA, CDR2 YSLEER. V shed 3 bases and J shed 4 bases, with 12 bases lying between them. DNA of the CDR3: TGCGCCAGCAGCCAGGGGAGAGGGGGCACCGGGGAGCTGTTTTTT. This sequence encodes CASSQGRGGTGELFF.

This clone showed up just once. The chain links TRBV20-1 to TRBJ1-4; no clear D. CDR3 size: 11 residues. V lost 4 bases, J lost 8 bases, and 8 bases lay in between. Per the germline V gene, CDR1 is DFQATT and CDR2 is SNEGSKA (reference sequence). The DNA for the CDR3 is TGCAGTGCTAAGGTAGACGAAAAACTGTTTTTT. It codes for CSAKVDEKLFF.

A remark on this clone: At the DNA level, this CDR3 is encoded by other sequences in the same sample as well. The chain combines TRBV4-1 with TRBJ2-7, with 7 bases matching TRBD2. J lost 4 bases, V lost 0 bases, and 6 bases had no gene match. CDR3 length: 15 amino acids. CDR1 and CDR2 (germline): MGHRA, YSYEKL. For the CDR3, the DNA is TGCGCCAGCAGCCAAGATCCGGGGGGAGGGTACGAGCAGTACTTC. Amino acids: CASSQDPGGGYEQYF.

A word on this clone: One junction end does not reproduce the germline sequence, and a read error may be involved. The chain recombines TRBV6-1 with TRBJ2-3, with D perhaps matching TRBD1 (6 bases). From germline, CDR1 is MNHNS and CDR2 SASEGT. CDR3 length equals 14 residues. The CDR3 DNA follows: TGTGCCAGCAGTGAGGGGGCCTTCGAAGAGACTAACACTTTT. The encoded protein is CASSEGAFEETNTF.

CDR3 bases: TGTGCCAGCAGCCCCCGGGAGGGCCGGAACTACGAGCAGTACTTC. As protein: CASSPREGRNYEQYF. This sequence joins TRBV9 and TRBJ2-7, with 8 bases lining up with TRBD2. Germline V CDR1 and CDR2: SGDLS, YYNGEE. Losses at the gene ends were 4 bases for V and 3 bases for J; bases not matched to a gene: 9. The CDR3 has 15 residues. Full variable domain (rest looked up from reference TRBV9 and TRBJ2-7): DSGVTQTPKHLITATGQRVTLRCSPRSGDLSVYWYQQSLDQGLQFLIQYYNGEERAKGNILERFSAQQFPDLHSELNLSSLELGDSALYFCASSPREGRNYEQYFGPGTRLTVT.

As for this clone: Other DNA sequences in the sample encode the same CDR3. V usage is TRBV7-9 and J usage is TRBJ2-7; D not certain. Germline V gene lookup returns CDR1 SEHNR and CDR2 FQNEAQ (reference sequence). CDR3 length equals 12 residues. Trimming took off 4 bases at V and 3 bases at J, with 7 bases between the two ends. CDR3 amino acids: CASSSPGYEQYF. DNA for the CDR3: TGTGCCAGCAGCTCTCCAGGCTACGAGCAGTACTTC.

V gene TRBV4-1 combines with J gene TRBJ1-2; D might be TRBD1 (6 bases). V was cut by 8 bases and J by 1 base, with 17 bases left in between. The CDR3 loop spans 15 amino acids. CDR1 and CDR2 (germline): MGHRA, YSYEKL. The CDR3, as DNA: TGCGCCAGCGCCCCGATACAGGGATTTAACTATGGCTACACCTTC. Translating it yields CASAPIQGFNYGYTF.

The chain has TRBV6-6 and TRBJ2-1; a weak D match, TRBD2 (5 bases). Trimming shortened V by 0 bases and J by 8 bases, and 17 bases separated the two germline ends. This CDR3 has 16 amino acids. In germline, CDR1 is MNHNY, CDR2 SVGAGI (reference sequence). CDR3 in DNA: TGTGCCAGCAGTTACTCGAGTAGCGACGGAGCCCATGAGCAGTTCTTC. Translation: CASSYSSSDGAHEQFF.

This clone was counted once. The rearrangement uses TRBV29-1 and TRBJ1-6; D unresolved. Germline V gene sequence: CDR1 SQVTM, CDR2 ANQGSEA. V shed 4 bases and J shed 7 bases, with 17 bases lying between them. CDR3 length: 15 amino acids. The CDR3, as DNA: TGCAGCGTTGCCCCTATGGCCTTGGGAAATTCACCCCTCCACTTT. It yields the protein CSVAPMALGNSPLHF.

The chain links TRBV29-1 to TRBJ2-7; TRBD2 might be the D (7 bases). CDR1 SQVTM and CDR2 ANQGSEA come from the germline V gene. The length of the CDR3 is 12 residues. The germline V and J ends were trimmed by 4 bases and 3 bases, with 10 bases remaining between them. The DNA of the CDR3 is TGCAGCGTTGGCGGGGGCGGCTACGAGCAGTACTTC. Protein: CSVGGGGYEQYF.